Each of the 3 T cell receptor beta chains below was sequenced from the same sample in a study of low-dose radiotherapy and immunotherapy resistance in tumors. TRAV and TRBV primers primed cDNA for both TCRalpha and TCRbeta. Over roughly 19 PCR cycles, TCRs were amplified from a constant-region primer and V-primer adapter. TCRdb called the reads again in MiXCR, with one record for every CDR3 protein. Altogether some 15,000 distinct CDR3 sequences are present, less than 55% being singletons, with the ten largest covering 3.5% to 4.5%. The receptors originated from a human donor with advanced metastatic prostate, ovarian, gallbladder or colorectal cancer (not recorded which). This table probably holds off-target reads from a library built for another chain.

The chain is built from TRBV11-2 and TRBJ2-3; no clear D gene. Trimming cost V 3 bases and J 6 bases, with 10 bases left between them. The V gene's germline CDR1 is SGHAT and CDR2 FQNNGV. The CDR3 loop spans 13 amino acids. CDR3 sequence (DNA): TGTGCCAGCAGCTTGGGCAGGTCTGATACGCAGTATTTT. Its protein is CASSLGRSDTQYF.

This clonotype showed up just once. The chain uses TRBV27 and TRBJ2-1; 8 positions match TRBD1. Germline CDR1 reads MNHEY; CDR2 reads SMNVEV (reference sequence). This CDR3 contains 14 residues. With 5 bases clipped from V and 3 bases from J, the junction kept 3 bases outside the gene matches. CDR3 region: CASSPDRDYNEQFF. CDR3 nucleotide sequence: TGTGCCAGCAGTCCGGACAGGGACTACAATGAGCAGTTCTTC.

The CDR3 sequence is CATSRDRNQPQHF. In nucleotides, the CDR3 is TGTGCCACCAGCAGGGACAGAAATCAGCCCCAGCATTTT. V and J are TRBV15 and TRBJ1-5; the D gene is possibly TRBD1 (6 bases). With 3 bases removed from V and 4 bases from J, the gap between germline ends came to 7 bases. CDR3 length: 13 amino acids. Germline CDR1 is LNHNV and CDR2 is YYDKDF (reference sequence). Full variable domain (rest looked up from reference TRBV15 and TRBJ1-5): DAMVIQNPRYQVTQFGKPVTLSCSQTLNHNVMYWYQQKSSQAPKLLFHYYDKDFNNEADTPDNFQSRRPNTSFCFLDIRSPGLGDTAMYLCATSRDRNQPQHFGDGTRLSIL.